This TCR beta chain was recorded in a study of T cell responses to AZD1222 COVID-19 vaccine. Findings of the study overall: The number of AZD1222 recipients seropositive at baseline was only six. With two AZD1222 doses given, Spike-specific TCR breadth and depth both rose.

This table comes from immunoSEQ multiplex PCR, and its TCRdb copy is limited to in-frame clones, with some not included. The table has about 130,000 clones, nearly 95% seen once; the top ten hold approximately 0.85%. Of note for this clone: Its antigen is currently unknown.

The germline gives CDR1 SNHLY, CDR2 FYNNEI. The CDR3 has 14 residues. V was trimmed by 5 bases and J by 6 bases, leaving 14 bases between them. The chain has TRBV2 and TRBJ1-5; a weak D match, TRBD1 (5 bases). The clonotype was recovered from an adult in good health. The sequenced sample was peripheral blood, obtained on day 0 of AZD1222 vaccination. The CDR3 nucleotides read TGTGCCAGCAGTCCCCAGGGTCGAAGTCAGCCCCAGCATTTT. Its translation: CASSPQGRSQPQHF.